This section outlines one T cell receptor beta chain sequence together with its context. Its specificity is not known. Primers: 60 Vbeta forward and 13 Jbeta reverse. The repertoire was sequenced with immunoSEQ multiplex PCR; TCRdb's copy has only in-frame clones and lacks some. The sample has around 130,000 clones; 70% to 80% are singletons. The data are from a study of cytomegalovirus exposure and HLA in healthy donors. Study outcomes and limitations: Cytomegalovirus association was listed for about 150 TCR beta chains.

The CDR3 loop spans 13 amino acids. Germline lookup yields CDR1 MNHEY and CDR2 SMNVEV (reference sequence). V was clipped by 5 bases and J by 0 bases, with 8 bases between them. The receptor's source is a man aged 45-65 years in good health and CMV-seronegative. The material sequenced was PBMCs. V and J are TRBV27 and TRBJ2-7, with a tentative D call TRBD2 (5 bases). The CDR3 sequence is CASSTRDSYEQYF. DNA of the CDR3: TGTGCCAGCAGTACTAGAGACTCCTACGAGCAGTACTTC.